A selection of T cell receptor beta chains follows, all from one sample in a study of shared clonotypes between healthy human individuals. Profiled with immunoSEQ multiplex PCR; TCRdb holds only in-frame clones, not every one. The table has around 2.3 million clones, 90% to 97% seen once. Sequenced input: naive CD4+ T cells sorted from blood. The receptor set was obtained from a man aged 18 to 29 in good health. The conserved cysteine and the conserved F or W are not part of the CDR3 here. D genes are given only for firm matches.

j_call d_call v_call cdr3_aa
TRBJ2-4 - TRBV7-2 ASSLGGSKNIQY
TRBJ2-7 - TRBV9 ASSVDLGDYEQY
TRBJ2-3 TRBD1 TRBV18 ASSSNRGQADTQY
TRBJ1-5 - TRBV7-2 ASSPHAGGLMQPQH
TRBJ1-5 - TRBV6-6 ASSYSVNQPQH
TRBJ1-5 - TRBV19 ASSRFDRNQPQH
TRBJ1-1 - TRBV6-1 AGHGQLNTEAF
TRBJ2-7 - TRBV5-5 ASSLSQGSYEQY
TRBJ2-1 - TRBV11-2 ASSNDGTRYNEQF
TRBJ2-2 - TRBV9 ASGREPWNTGELF
TRBJ1-6 - TRBV5-4 ASSLVGQGDSPLH
TRBJ2-7 - TRBV10-3 AIRRTDYEQY
TRBJ2-7 TRBD2 TRBV6-5 ASNLAGGGYEQY
TRBJ1-5 - TRBV14 ASSRPHRLYSNQPQH
TRBJ2-7 - TRBV5-1 ASSLVGPTYEQY
TRBJ2-7 - TRBV18 ASSPPGPIYEQY
TRBJ2-2 - TRBV7-2 ASSLALEGELF
TRBJ1-5 - TRBV4-1 ASSQEAGKQPQH
TRBJ2-7 - TRBV4-3 ASSQDWGPSSYEQY
TRBJ2-1 TRBD2 TRBV9 ASSPPPGLEGNEQF
TRBJ1-1 - TRBV6-5 ASSYKSPGLTEAF
TRBJ1-5 - TRBV19 ASSRPLSNQPQH
TRBJ2-7 TRBD1 TRBV5-1 ASSPTGTGFYEQY
TRBJ2-7 - TRBV5-1 ASRRQEGSYEQY
TRBJ2-5 - TRBV5-4 ASSLAGVREQETQY
TRBJ2-3 - TRBV7-9 ASSRDLAWLGQY
TRBJ1-2 - TRBV6-1 ASSESGGYYGYT
TRBJ2-1 - TRBV27 ASSFPGRHRDEQF
TRBJ2-3 - TRBV7-2 ASSLDLGLRY
TRBJ2-5 - TRBV7-8 ASSLRGRETQY
TRBJ2-3 TRBD1 TRBV4-3 ASKDRVRADTQY
TRBJ2-5 - TRBV9 ASSVGVGKGETQY
TRBJ2-7 - TRBV6-4 ASSGPWGADYEQY